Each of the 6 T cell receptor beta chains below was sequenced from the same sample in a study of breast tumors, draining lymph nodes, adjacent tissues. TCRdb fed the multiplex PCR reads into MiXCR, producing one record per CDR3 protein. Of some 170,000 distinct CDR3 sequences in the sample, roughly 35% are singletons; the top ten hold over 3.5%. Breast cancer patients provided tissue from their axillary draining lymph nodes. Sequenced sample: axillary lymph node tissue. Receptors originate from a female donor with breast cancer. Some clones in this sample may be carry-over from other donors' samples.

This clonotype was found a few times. In DNA, the CDR3 is TGCGCCAGCAGCTTTCGGGGTTACACTGAAGCTTTCTTT. Translated: CASSFRGYTEAFF. J is TRBJ1-1 and V is TRBV5-1; D uncertain. V dropped 2 bases and J dropped 3 bases, with 8 bases sitting between them. The V gene's germline CDR1 is SGHRS and CDR2 YFSETQ. The CDR3 loop spans 13 amino acids.

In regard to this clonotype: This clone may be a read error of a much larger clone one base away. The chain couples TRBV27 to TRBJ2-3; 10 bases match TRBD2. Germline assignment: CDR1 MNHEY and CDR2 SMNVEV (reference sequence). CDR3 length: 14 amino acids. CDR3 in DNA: TGTGCCAACAGTCCTAGCGGGAGCGACGATACGCAGTATTTT. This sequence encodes CANSPSGSDDTQYF.

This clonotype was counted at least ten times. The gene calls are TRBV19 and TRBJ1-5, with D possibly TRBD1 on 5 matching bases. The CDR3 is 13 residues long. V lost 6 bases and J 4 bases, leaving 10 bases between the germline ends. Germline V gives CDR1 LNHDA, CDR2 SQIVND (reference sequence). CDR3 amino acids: CASSRGVNQPQHF. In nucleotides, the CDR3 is TGTGCCAGTAGCCGAGGGGTAAATCAGCCCCAGCATTTT.

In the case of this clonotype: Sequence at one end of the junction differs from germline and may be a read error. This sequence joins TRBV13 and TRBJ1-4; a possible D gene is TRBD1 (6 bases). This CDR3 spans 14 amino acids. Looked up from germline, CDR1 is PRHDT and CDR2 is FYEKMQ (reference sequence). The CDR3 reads CASSAQGHNEKLFF. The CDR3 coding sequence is TGCGCCAGCAGCGCACAGGGACATAATGAAAAACTGTTTTTT.

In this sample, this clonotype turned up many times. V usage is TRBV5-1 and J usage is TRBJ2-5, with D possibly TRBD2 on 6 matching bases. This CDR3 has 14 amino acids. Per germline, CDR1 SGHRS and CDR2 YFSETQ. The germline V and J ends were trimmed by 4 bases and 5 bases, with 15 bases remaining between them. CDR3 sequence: CASSRLGGVETQYF. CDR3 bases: TGCGCCAGCAGCAGACTAGGAGGGGTTGAGACCCAGTACTTC.

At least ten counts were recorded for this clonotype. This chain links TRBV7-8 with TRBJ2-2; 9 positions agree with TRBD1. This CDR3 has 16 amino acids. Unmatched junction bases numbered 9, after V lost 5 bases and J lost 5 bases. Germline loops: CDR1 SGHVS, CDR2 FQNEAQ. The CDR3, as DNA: TGTGCCAGCAGCACCTCGACAGGGGGATGGACCGGGGAGCTGTTTTTT. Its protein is CASSTSTGGWTGELFF.